Below, one T cell receptor (beta chain) is given with its context. Its specificity is unknown. Unmatched junction bases numbered 5, after V lost 5 bases and J lost 2 bases. This CDR3 is 14 amino acids long. In germline, CDR1 is LNHDA, CDR2 SQIVND (reference sequence). Clones were sequenced by immunoSEQ multiplex PCR, and TCRdb holds only the in-frame ones, with some missing. The sample lists 9,500 to 13,000 clones, around two thirds occurring once. This entry is derived from a study of CD4+ T cells in melanoma. Study-level results: A reported correlation linked neoantigen-specific CD4+ T cells to CD8+, macrophage and B cell function.

The chain is built from TRBV19 and TRBJ2-7; TRBD2 matches at 8 bases. The sample comprised cells from a culture (not recorded whether cultured in vitro). This receptor was obtained from a human donor with melanoma. For the CDR3, the DNA is TGTGCCAGTAGTCCGTTTAGCGGGGCCTACGAGCAGTACTTC. Translation gives CASSPFSGAYEQYF.